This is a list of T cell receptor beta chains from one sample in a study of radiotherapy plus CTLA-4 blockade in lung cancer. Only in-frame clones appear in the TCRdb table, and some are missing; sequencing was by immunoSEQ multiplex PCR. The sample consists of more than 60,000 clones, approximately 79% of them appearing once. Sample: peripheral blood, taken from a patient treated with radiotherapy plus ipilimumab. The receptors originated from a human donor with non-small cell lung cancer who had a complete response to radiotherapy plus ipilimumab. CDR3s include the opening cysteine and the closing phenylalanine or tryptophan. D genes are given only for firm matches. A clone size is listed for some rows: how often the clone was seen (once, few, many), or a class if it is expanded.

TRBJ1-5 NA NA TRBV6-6 CASSYGGAQPQHF TGTGCCAGCAGTTATGGGGGGGCTCAGCCCCAGCATTTT
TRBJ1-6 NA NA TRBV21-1 CASSKGQRNSPLHF TGTGCCAGCAGCAAAGGACAGAGGAATTCACCCCTCCACTTT
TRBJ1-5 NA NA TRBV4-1 CASSQDGGIGNQPQHF TGCGCCAGCAGCCAAGACGGGGGGATTGGGAATCAGCCCCAGCATTTT
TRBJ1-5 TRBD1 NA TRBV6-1 CASSEPGQGLNQPQHF TGTGCCAGCAGTGAACCGGGACAGGGCCTTAATCAGCCCCAGCATTTT
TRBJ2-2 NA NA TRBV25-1 CASSGTANTGELFF TGTGCCAGCAGTGGGACAGCGAACACCGGGGAGCTGTTTTTT
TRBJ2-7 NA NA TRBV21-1 CASIIPRLAGQYEQYF TGTGCCAGCATTATTCCTAGACTAGCGGGACAATACGAGCAGTACTTC
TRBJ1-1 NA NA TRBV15 CATSRDRVGDGTEAFF TGTGCCACCAGCAGAGATCGTGTAGGGGATGGCACTGAAGCTTTCTTT
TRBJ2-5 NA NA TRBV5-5 CASTQGTGGETQYF TGTGCCAGCACCCAGGGGACCGGTGGAGAGACCCAGTACTTC
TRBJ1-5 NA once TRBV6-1 CARDPREGHQPQHF TGTGCCAGAGATCCACGAGAGGGTCATCAGCCCCAGCATTTT
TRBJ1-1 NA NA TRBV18 CASSPDSLTEAFF TGTGCCAGCTCCCCTGACAGCCTCACTGAAGCTTTCTTT
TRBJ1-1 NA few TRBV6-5 CASSVQTGNTEAFF TGTGCCAGCAGTGTTCAGACAGGGAACACTGAAGCTTTCTTT
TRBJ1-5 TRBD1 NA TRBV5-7 CASSFHRGGTPQHF TGTGCCAGCAGCTTCCACAGGGGCGGGACCCCCCAGCATTTT
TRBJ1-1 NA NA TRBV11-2 CASSPQAATEAFF TGTGCCAGCAGCCCCCAGGCCGCCACTGAAGCTTTCTTT
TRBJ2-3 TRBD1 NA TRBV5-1 CASSLETGSPPDTQYF TGCGCCAGCAGCTTGGAGACAGGGTCCCCTCCAGATACGCAGTATTTT